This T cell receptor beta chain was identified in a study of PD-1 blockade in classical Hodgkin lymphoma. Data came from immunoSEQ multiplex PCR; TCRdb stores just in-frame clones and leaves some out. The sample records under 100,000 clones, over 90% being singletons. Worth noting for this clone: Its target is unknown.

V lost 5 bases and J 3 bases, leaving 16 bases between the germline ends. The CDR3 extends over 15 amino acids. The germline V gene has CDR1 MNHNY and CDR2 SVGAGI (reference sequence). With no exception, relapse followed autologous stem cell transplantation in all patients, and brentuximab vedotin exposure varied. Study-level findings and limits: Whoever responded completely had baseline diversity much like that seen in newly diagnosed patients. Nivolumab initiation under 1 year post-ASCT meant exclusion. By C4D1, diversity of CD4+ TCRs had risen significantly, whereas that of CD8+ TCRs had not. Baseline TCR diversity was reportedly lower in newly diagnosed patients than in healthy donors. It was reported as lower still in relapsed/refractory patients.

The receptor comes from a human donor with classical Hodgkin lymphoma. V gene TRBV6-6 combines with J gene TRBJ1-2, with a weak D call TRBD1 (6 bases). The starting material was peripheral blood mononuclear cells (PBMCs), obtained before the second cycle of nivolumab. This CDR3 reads CASSPQGIRYYGYTF. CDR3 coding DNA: TGTGCCAGCAGTCCACAGGGAATTAGGTACTATGGCTACACCTTC.